This T cell receptor (beta chain) was observed in a study of blood T cell repertoires in COVID-19. On the study more broadly: T cells, B-cell-depleted T cells, or PBMCs provided the cDNA or gDNA that served as material.

J gave up 6 bases and V 3 bases, and 9 bases lay outside the gene matches. This CDR3 is 16 amino acids long. The germline V gene has CDR1 LGHDT and CDR2 YNNKEL (reference sequence). Only in-frame clones appear in the TCRdb table, and some are missing; sequencing was by immunoSEQ multiplex PCR. Of 380,000 or so clones listed, around 90% are singletons. Source material: PBMCs or T cells enriched from blood (not recorded which). This clonotype originated in a woman in her forties with acute COVID-19. The chain is built from TRBV3-1 (or the pseudogene TRBV3-2) and TRBJ2-2; 8 nucleotides line up with TRBD2. CDR3 coding DNA: TGTGCCAGCAGCCATTCCGGGGGGGGCTCTGCCGGGGAGCTGTTTTTT. This translates into CASSHSGGGSAGELFF.